The next 19 T cell receptor beta chains were all read from a single sample in a study of CD8+ T cells in alopecia areata. The sample's treatment: oral pan-JAK inhibitor, 5-10 mg twice daily. Reverse transcription of extracted RNA yielded cDNA, which provided the sequencing template. The method was immunoSEQ multiplex PCR; TCRdb's version includes in-frame clones alone and lacks a portion of them. The sample holds about 200,000 clones, around 65% seen once. The input for sequencing was CD4+ T cells sorted from blood, taken at week 4, from a patient treated with tofacitinib. The receptors shown here come from a human donor with alopecia areata.

This clone occurred a few times. The CDR3 DNA is TGTGCCAGCAGTCCTTCAGGGGCTAGCACAGATACGCAGTATTTT. Its protein is CASSPSGASTDTQYF. The V call is TRBV6-4, the J call TRBJ2-3, with TRBD1 as a possible D gene (6 bases). The germline V gene encodes CDR1 MRHNA and CDR2 SNTAGT. This CDR3 has 15 amino acids. Trimming stripped 5 bases from V and 0 bases from J, with 12 bases between.

The chain uses TRBV29-1 and TRBJ2-2; 9 nucleotides align to TRBD1. The germline V gene encodes CDR1 SQVTM and CDR2 ANQGSEA. This CDR3 contains 14 residues. The trim removed 5 bases at V and 3 bases at J, leaving 4 bases unmatched. This CDR3 is CSVPGTGHTGELFF. CDR3 sequence (DNA): TGCAGCGTTCCCGGGACAGGGCACACCGGGGAGCTGTTTTTT.

This chain connects TRBV5-1 to TRBJ2-7; D uncertain. The germline V gene encodes CDR1 SGHRS and CDR2 YFSETQ. This CDR3 contains 18 residues. V dropped 4 bases and J dropped 3 bases, with 26 bases sitting between them. The DNA for the CDR3 is TGCGCCAGCAGCCTCCAAGGGCAGCTTCGGGCAGCCAGCTACGAGCAGTACTTC. It yields the protein CASSLQGQLRAASYEQYF.

V is TRBV2 and J is TRBJ1-6; 9 bases are a match to TRBD1. Germline V lookup: CDR1 SNHLY, CDR2 FYNNEI. The CDR3 contains 15 residues. Losses at the gene ends were 5 bases for V and 9 bases for J; bases not matched to a gene: 8. The CDR3 nucleotides read TGTGCCAGCAGTCCCACACAGGGGGCAGTTTCACCCCTCCACTTT. It is translated as CASSPTQGAVSPLHF.

This chain's CDR3 is CASSYLFGEPQHF. The CDR3 DNA sequence: TGTGCCAGCAGTTATTTGTTCGGTGAGCCCCAGCATTTT. The chain carries TRBV6-6 and TRBJ1-5; D unclear. V lost 3 bases to trimming and J lost 8 bases, with 11 bases between them. Germline loops: CDR1 MNHNY, CDR2 SVGAGI (reference sequence). The CDR3 is made up of 13 amino acids.

The V call is TRBV5-1, the J call TRBJ2-7, with 7 bases fitting TRBD2. Looked up from germline, CDR1 is SGHRS and CDR2 is YFSETQ. The ends lost 9 bases at V and 1 base at J; junction bases unmatched: 13. The CDR3 loop spans 15 amino acids. The CDR3 protein is CATSSGGGESYEQYF. DNA for the CDR3: TGCGCCACTTCATCGGGCGGGGGTGAGTCCTACGAGCAGTACTTC. Using reference TRBV5-1 and TRBJ2-7 for the parts outside the CDR3, the full variable domain is KAGVTQTPRYLIKTRGQQVTLSCSPISGHRSVSWYQQTPGQGLQFLFEYFSETQRNKGNFPGRFSGRQFSNSRSEMNVSTLELGDSALYLCATSSGGGESYEQYFGPGTRLTVT.

The chain carries TRBV30 and TRBJ1-6, with a possible D match to TRBD1 (5 bases). The CDR3 is 13 amino acids. Trimming removed 3 bases from V and 7 bases from J, with 10 bases in between. Germline V gene lookup returns CDR1 GTSNPN and CDR2 SVGIG (reference sequence). The CDR3 is CAWRAQGNSPLHF. The CDR3, as DNA: TGTGCCTGGAGGGCCCAGGGAAATTCACCCCTCCACTTT.

CDR3 protein: CASSVLQGVGASNYGYTF. The CDR3 DNA sequence: TGTGCCAGCTCAGTCCTACAGGGGGTTGGAGCGTCTAACTATGGCTACACCTTC. V usage is TRBV18 and J usage is TRBJ1-2; 8 bases map to TRBD1. V gave up 5 bases and J gave up 0 bases; unmatched junction bases: 14. Germline V gene data show CDR1 as KGHSH and CDR2 as LQKENI. The CDR3 is made up of 18 amino acids.

The chain uses TRBV7-8 and TRBJ1-2; 7 bases match TRBD1. Germline values: CDR1 SGHVS, CDR2 FQNEAQ. The CDR3 is made up of 16 amino acids. With 4 bases clipped from V and 1 base from J, the junction kept 9 bases outside the gene matches. The CDR3 DNA follows: TGTGCCAGCAGCTCTAAAACAGGGGTGGATAACTATGGCTACACCTTC. This codes for CASSSKTGVDNYGYTF.

V gene TRBV5-4 combines with J gene TRBJ2-5; 9 positions match TRBD1. The CDR3 covers 14 residues. J lost 3 bases, V lost 3 bases, and 3 bases had no gene match. Germline V gene lookup returns CDR1 SGHNT and CDR2 YYREEE (reference sequence). The CDR3 protein is CASSSQGAEETQYF. CDR3 coding DNA: TGTGCCAGCAGCTCACAGGGGGCTGAAGAGACCCAGTACTTC.

The J gene is TRBJ2-1, the V gene TRBV11-1, with 8 bases aligning to TRBD2. J was trimmed by 0 bases and V by 6 bases; bases with no gene match: 7. The germline V gene encodes CDR1 SGHAT and CDR2 FQDESV (reference sequence). CDR3 size: 16 residues. Here the CDR3 DNA reads TGTGCCAGCAGGCCTAGACGGGGGGGCTCCTACAATGAGCAGTTCTTC. As protein: CASRPRRGGSYNEQFF.

V gene TRBV5-1 combines with J gene TRBJ2-1; TRBD1 might be the D (5 bases). This CDR3 contains 14 residues. Trimming pared 3 bases from V and 6 bases from J, leaving 13 bases between. Germline CDR1 SGHRS, CDR2 YFSETQ. The CDR3 protein is CASSWTLRGNEQFF. CDR3 sequence (DNA): TGCGCCAGCAGCTGGACCCTAAGGGGCAATGAGCAGTTCTTC.

This sequence joins TRBV10-3 and TRBJ1-1; the D is unclear. The CDR3 is made up of 13 amino acids. Deletions cut 4 bases from V and 1 base from J, with 7 bases between. Germline assignment: CDR1 ENHRY and CDR2 SYGVKD. CDR3 in DNA: TGTGCCATCAGTGCGGTACAGAACACTGAAGCTTTCTTT. It is translated as CAISAVQNTEAFF.

The chain carries TRBV7-8 and TRBJ1-2, with TRBD1 as a possible D gene (5 bases). The CDR3 is 15 amino acids. Germline V CDR1 and CDR2: SGHVS, FQNEAQ. V was cut by 4 bases and J by 4 bases, with 16 bases left in between. The chain's CDR3 is CASSSTPAGSYGYTF. The CDR3 bases are TGTGCCAGCAGCTCCACCCCTGCAGGGAGCTATGGCTACACCTTC.

The chain links TRBV5-1 to TRBJ2-7; 14 bases agree with TRBD2. The CDR3 loop spans 15 amino acids. The trim removed 4 bases at V and 4 bases at J, leaving 4 bases unmatched. Germline V gene sequence: CDR1 SGHRS, CDR2 YFSETQ. This chain's CDR3 is CASSPRTSGGYEQYF. CDR3 DNA: TGCGCCAGCAGCCCGAGGACTAGCGGGGGGTACGAGCAGTACTTC.

This clone was counted only a few times. This chain uses TRBV5-4 with TRBJ2-5, with D perhaps given as TRBD1 or TRBD2 (5 bases each). This CDR3 is 16 amino acids long. V lost 0 bases to trimming and J lost 4 bases, with 16 bases between them. Germline V lookup: CDR1 SGHNT, CDR2 YYREEE (reference sequence). This CDR3 is CASSLDLPGLAETQYF. The CDR3 DNA reads as TGTGCCAGCAGCTTGGATCTCCCAGGGCTAGCAGAGACCCAGTACTTC.

This clone was picked up a small number of times. The CDR3 nucleotides read TGTGCCAGCAGCTTAGCGGGGACCTCTGACGGCTACACCTTC. It specifies CASSLAGTSDGYTF. V and J are TRBV7-9 and TRBJ1-2; TRBD1 might be the D (5 bases). Trimming took 0 bases from V and 8 from J, leaving 13 bases between them. Germline CDR1 SEHNR, CDR2 FQNEAQ (reference sequence). The CDR3 contains 14 residues.

Here the CDR3 DNA reads TGTGCCATCAGAAGCGGACTAGCGGACACCACCGGGGAGCTGTTTTTT. Its protein product is CAIRSGLADTTGELFF. The chain employs TRBV10-3 and TRBJ2-2, with TRBD2 matching over 10 bases. Per the germline V gene, CDR1 is ENHRY and CDR2 is SYGVKD. Germline trimming cut 6 bases from V and 4 bases from J; bases unmatched to any gene: 8. CDR3 size: 16 residues.

This clone was seen only a few times. This sequence joins TRBV7-2 and TRBJ1-1, with D possibly TRBD1 on 5 matching bases. With 3 bases removed from V and 4 bases from J, the gap between germline ends came to 15 bases. The CDR3 runs 15 residues. CDR1 is SGHTA and CDR2 is FQGNSA in the germline V gene. CDR3 in amino acids: CASSFGHQDGTEAFF. Written as DNA, the CDR3 is TGTGCCAGCAGCTTCGGACACCAGGATGGCACTGAAGCTTTCTTT.